This T cell receptor beta chain was documented in a study of T-cell reconstitution after alpha-beta-depleted transplantation in children. Unique molecular identifiers were incorporated into the prepared TCRbeta library. TCRdb processed the PCR reads anew with MiXCR; each CDR3 protein has one entry. This repertoire shows some 600,000 distinct CDR3 sequences, approximately 13% found once; its top ten account for around 2.2%. This clonotype was found many times. The CDR3 sequence is 16 residues long. Germline V lookup: CDR1 SQVTM, CDR2 ANQGSEA. V lost 7 bases, J lost 2 bases, and 23 bases lay in between.

The rearrangement joins TRBV29-1 to TRBJ1-1; tentatively, D is TRBD1 (5 bases). This TCR came from a male patient aged 10 to 17 who had a stem cell transplant for acute myeloid leukemia, so the T cells may come from the graft donor. This sample comprised PBMCs, mostly from graft donor cells, obtained 360 days after TCRalphabeta/CD19-depleted stem cell transplant. Here the CDR3 reads CSALGEEGKINTEAFF. CDR3 nucleotides: TGCAGCGCTCTAGGGGAAGAGGGTAAGATAAACACTGAAGCTTTCTTT.